These 22 T cell receptor beta chains came from one sample sequenced in a study of blood T cell repertoires in COVID-19. Some clones are missing from TCRdb's copy, which holds only in-frame ones; the method was immunoSEQ multiplex PCR. This table holds around 400,000 clones, approximately 87% found once. Sequencing used peripheral blood. The receptors stem from a woman aged 55 to 70 with COVID-19, enrolled during active disease.

The chain joins TRBV27 to TRBJ1-2, with a tentative D call TRBD1 (5 bases). V was trimmed by 0 bases and J by 4 bases, leaving 9 bases between them. Germline loops: CDR1 MNHEY, CDR2 SMNVEV (reference sequence). This CDR3 is 14 amino acids long. Here the CDR3 reads CASSLSQGGYGYTF. In DNA form, the CDR3 reads TGTGCCAGCAGTTTATCCCAGGGAGGCTATGGCTACACCTTC.

V usage is TRBV27 and J usage is TRBJ2-3; 9 positions agree with TRBD1. The germline gives CDR1 MNHEY, CDR2 SMNVEV (reference sequence). J lost 4 bases, V lost 3 bases, and 5 bases had no gene match. The CDR3 is 15 residues long. The CDR3 region has the DNA TGTGCCAGCAGTTTCGCGGGACAGGGATCAGATACGCAGTATTTT. Its protein is CASSFAGQGSDTQYF.

This clone was seen only a few times. The gene calls are TRBV7-9 and TRBJ2-2; 7 bases match TRBD1. Germline trimming cut 5 bases from V and 2 bases from J; bases unmatched to any gene: 8. The CDR3 loop spans 16 amino acids. CDR1 is SEHNR and CDR2 is FQNEAQ in the germline V gene (reference sequence). The CDR3 nucleotides are TGTGCCAGCAGCCTGGGGACAGCCCGAAACACCGGGGAGCTGTTTTTT. As protein: CASSLGTARNTGELFF.

The rearrangement joins TRBV30 to TRBJ2-6, with 8 positions matching TRBD1. Looked up from germline, CDR1 is GTSNPN and CDR2 is SVGIG (reference sequence). J was trimmed by 0 bases and V by 2 bases; bases with no gene match: 9. The CDR3 sequence is 18 residues long. CDR3 protein: CAWSSPGQVGSGANVLTF. The CDR3 bases are TGTGCCTGGAGTTCACCGGGACAGGTGGGCTCTGGGGCCAACGTCCTGACTTTC.

CDR3 in amino acids: CASSLVSNSYNEQFF. Here the CDR3 DNA reads TGTGCCAGCAGCTTAGTCTCTAACTCCTACAATGAGCAGTTCTTC. V gene TRBV11-1 combines with J gene TRBJ2-1; D unclear. The CDR3 sequence is 15 residues long. The V and J ends lost 1 base and 0 bases respectively, with 7 bases between them. From germline, CDR1 is SGHAT and CDR2 FQDESV (reference sequence).

V is TRBV2 and J is TRBJ2-6, with 11 bases matching TRBD1. The germline V gene has CDR1 SNHLY and CDR2 FYNNEI. Germline trimming cut 4 bases from V and 0 bases from J; bases unmatched to any gene: 11. CDR3 length: 20 residues. CDR3 in DNA: TGTGCCAGCAGTGGTGTTTCCGGGACAGGGGGTTCCTCTGGGGCCAACGTCCTGACTTTC. Its translation is CASSGVSGTGGSSGANVLTF.

The J gene is TRBJ1-3, the V gene TRBV10-2, with 9 bases matching TRBD1. In germline, CDR1 is WSHSY, CDR2 SAAADI. V trimming: 4 bases; J trimming: 0 bases; junction bases outside the gene matches: 1. This CDR3 region has 15 residues. The CDR3 region has the DNA TGCGCCAGCAGTGTGACAGGGGGCTCTGGAAACACCATATATTTT. This translates into CASSVTGGSGNTIYF.

CDR3 in DNA: TGTGCCACGTCGGAGGCTAGCGGGCGGGTAGATACGCAGTATTTT. It codes for CATSEASGRVDTQYF. This chain uses TRBV5-4 with TRBJ2-3; 8 bases agree with TRBD2. The CDR3 loop spans 15 amino acids. Germline-derived CDR1 and CDR2 are SGHNT and YYREEE (reference sequence). Losses at the gene ends were 9 bases for V and 5 bases for J; bases not matched to a gene: 14.

This chain joins TRBV28 and TRBJ2-5, with 11 bases identical to TRBD2. Per the germline V gene, CDR1 is MDHEN and CDR2 is SYDVKM. CDR3 size: 18 residues. V gave up 3 bases and J gave up 0 bases; unmatched junction bases: 9. This chain's CDR3 is CASSLQTSGASYQETQYF. The CDR3 DNA follows: TGTGCCAGCAGTTTGCAGACTAGCGGGGCTTCGTACCAAGAGACCCAGTACTTC.

CDR3 protein: CASSDHTGARETQYF. As DNA, the CDR3 is TGTGCCAGCAGTGACCACACAGGGGCACGGGAGACCCAGTACTTC. The chain joins TRBV27 to TRBJ2-5, with 7 bases matching TRBD1. V trimming: 5 bases; J trimming: 5 bases; junction bases outside the gene matches: 11. The germline V gene encodes CDR1 MNHEY and CDR2 SMNVEV (reference sequence). The CDR3 sequence is 15 residues long.

This clone was picked up many times. The V call is TRBV5-6, the J call TRBJ2-3; no firm D call. V lost 4 bases and J 0 bases, leaving 12 bases between the germline ends. Germline CDR1 is SGHDT and CDR2 is YYEEEE. CDR3 length: 15 residues. The CDR3, as DNA: TGTGCCAGCAGCAGTCCTGCGTCCAGCACAGATACGCAGTATTTT. It translates to CASSSPASSTDTQYF. Full variable domain (rest looked up from reference TRBV5-6 and TRBJ2-3): DAGVTQSPTHLIKTRGQQVTLRCSPKSGHDTVSWYQQALGQGPQFIFQYYEEEERQRGNFPDRFSGHQFPNYSSELNVNALLLGDSALYLCASSSPASSTDTQYFGPGTRLTVL.

The rearrangement uses TRBV7-2 and TRBJ2-7; 8 bases are a match to TRBD2. CDR1 and CDR2 (germline): SGHTA, FQGNSA. The CDR3 is 17 amino acids. V shed 0 bases, J shed 0 bases, and the junction held 7 bases outside the gene matches. As DNA, the CDR3 is TGTGCCAGCAGCTTAGCAGGAGCGGGGGCTACCTCCTACGAGCAGTACTTC. Its protein product is CASSLAGAGATSYEQYF.

The V gene is TRBV11-1, the J gene TRBJ2-7; TRBD2 might be the D (6 bases). The germline CDR1 and CDR2 sequences are SGHAT and FQDESV (reference sequence). Trimming cost V 3 bases and J 4 bases, with 13 bases left between them. The CDR3 has 14 amino acids. Here the CDR3 reads CASSFPSGDYEQYF. The DNA for the CDR3 is TGTGCCAGCAGCTTCCCCTCGGGAGATTACGAGCAGTACTTC.

This sequence joins TRBV5-1 and TRBJ2-2; 7 nucleotides match TRBD1. The CDR3 sequence is 15 residues long. Per the germline V gene, CDR1 is SGHRS and CDR2 is YFSETQ. Trimming took 1 base from V and 3 from J; bases not matched to a gene: 3. The CDR3 spells CASSLTGDYTGELFF. The CDR3 nucleotides read TGCGCCAGCAGCTTGACAGGGGATTACACCGGGGAGCTGTTTTTT.

A single count supports this clone. The chain links TRBV5-8 to TRBJ1-5, with 11 bases matching TRBD1. CDR3 length equals 17 residues. The V and J ends lost 3 bases and 3 bases, in that order; junction bases with no gene match: 8. Germline V gene sequence: CDR1 SGHTS, CDR2 YDEGEE. In nucleotides, the CDR3 is TGTGCCAGCAGCTCTATTAGGACAGGGGGCTACAATCAGCCCCAGCATTTT. Translation gives CASSSIRTGGYNQPQHF. Using reference TRBV5-8 and TRBJ1-5 for the parts outside the CDR3, the full variable domain is EAGVTQSPTHLIKTRGQQATLRCSPISGHTSVYWYQQALGLGLQFLLWYDEGEERNRGNFPPRFSGRQFPNYSSELNVNALELEDSALYLCASSSIRTGGYNQPQHFGDGTRLSIL.

The rearrangement uses TRBV19 and TRBJ2-7; a weak D match, TRBD1 (5 bases). V lost 5 bases, J lost 1 base, and 18 bases lay in between. Germline CDR1 and CDR2: LNHDA and SQIVND (reference sequence). The CDR3 consists of 16 residues. The CDR3 here is CASSLNYRGPSYEQYF. CDR3 bases: TGTGCCAGTAGTCTCAACTATAGGGGCCCTTCCTACGAGCAGTACTTC.

The V gene is TRBV25-1, the J gene TRBJ2-7; 11 bases are a match to TRBD2. The germline V gene has CDR1 MGHDK and CDR2 SYGVNS. This CDR3 has 15 amino acids. The J segment lost 6 bases and the V segment lost 8 bases, leaving 12 bases of the junction unmatched. The CDR3 sequence: CASSPRLAGTSEQYF. In nucleotides, the CDR3 is TGTGCCAGCTCCCCACGACTAGCGGGGACCTCCGAGCAGTACTTC.

Note on this clone: The junction and the germline gene differ at one end; a read error may be behind it. This rearrangement joins TRBV7-7 to TRBJ2-5; 7 nucleotides agree with TRBD1. The CDR3 has 13 residues. Germline CDR1 SSHAT, CDR2 FNYEAQ (reference sequence). The CDR3 nucleotides read TGTGCTAGCACCGCAGGGGGTTTGGAGACCCAGTACTTC. This translates into CASTAGGLETQYF.

The rearrangement links TRBV5-6 to TRBJ1-2; 7 bases map to TRBD1. CDR3 length equals 14 residues. CDR1 and CDR2 from the germline V gene are SGHDT and YYEEEE. J gave up 4 bases and V 0 bases, and 3 bases lay outside the gene matches. The CDR3 here is CASSLGGQPYGYTF. The DNA of the CDR3 is TGTGCCAGCAGCTTGGGGGGACAGCCCTATGGCTACACCTTC.

The chain is built from TRBV7-9 and TRBJ1-2; no firm D call. Trimming pared 5 bases from V and 0 bases from J, leaving 10 bases between. This CDR3 is built from 14 residues. Germline V CDR1 and CDR2: SEHNR, FQNEAQ (reference sequence). This chain's CDR3 is CASSIGDANYGYTF. The CDR3 nucleotides are TGTGCCAGCAGCATCGGAGACGCTAACTATGGCTACACCTTC.

V usage is TRBV16 and J usage is TRBJ1-5; 10 positions match TRBD1. The length of the CDR3 is 14 residues. J was trimmed by 7 bases and V by 2 bases; bases with no gene match: 2. Germline V CDR1 and CDR2: KGHSY, FQNENV. The CDR3 coding sequence is TGTGCCAGCAGCCAAGGACAGGGGGGCCAGCCCCAGCATTTT. Translation: CASSQGQGGQPQHF.

The genes are TRBV19 and TRBJ2-6; D might be TRBD1 (8 bases). The CDR3 has 18 residues. Looked up from germline, CDR1 is LNHDA and CDR2 is SQIVND (reference sequence). The V end was cut by 7 bases, the J end by 0 bases, with 19 bases between. CDR3 coding DNA: TGTGCCAGTATCCCCGCAGGGGGCGGGAGCTCTGGGGCCAACGTCCTGACTTTC. Its protein product is CASIPAGGGSSGANVLTF.